This T cell receptor beta chain is drawn from a study of blood T cell repertoires in COVID-19 (dated by TCRdb to the early 2020s). Describing the broader study: Samples from collaborators originated in the United States, Italy and Spain and spanned both the acute and convalescent phases of COVID-19. The material from the prospective study consisted of cDNA or gDNA derived from T cells, B-cell-depleted T cells, or PBMCs. The dataset comprised deeply sampled blood TCRbeta repertoires from subjects exposed to, actively infected with, or recovered from COVID-19. A freely available public database, intended as a resource for researchers studying the immune response to SARS-CoV-2, is where the repertoires were released. The samples were drawn from two sources: the first 160 participants of the ongoing ImmuneRACE study, and 1,000 to 1,500 subjects contributed by 6 global collaborators. A de-identified subject ID, COVID-19 status, age in years and sex were almost always included in the sample metadata. HLA class I and class II types, where available, came from metadata supplied by the sample provider rather than from assay-based typing.

The immunoSEQ Assay, a bias-controlled multiplex PCR, was used to amplify TCRbeta CDR3 regions from genomic DNA. The authors' analysis ran thus. Nucleated cell counts per sample were estimated from amplification of reference gene primers within the assay. To quantify the absolute abundance of each unique TCRbeta CDR3 rearrangement, sequence reads were collapsed and filtered. For each sample, productive Simpson clonality was calculated by taking the square root of Simpson's diversity index across productive rearrangements. TCRdb mirrors the immuneACCESS table, restricted to in-frame sequences. Some clones are absent from its copies; in checked studies, under half trace to an unresolved V gene, and the reason for the others is unknown. The V and J calls and clone size come from that table; D and trimming were worked out from the DNA. This sample lists 220,000 or so clones; around 84% were detected once. The ten most abundant clones make up about 20% of the sample.

What the study reported, not specific to this receptor: The amount of clinical and demographic metadata varied by source and participant and was provided uncurated.

Concerning this clone itself: No cognate antigen has been identified for it. One base away there is no much larger clone; base qualities are not given.

Collaborating institutions collected whole blood in K2EDTA tubes following their own protocols. For TCRbeta analysis, collaborators shipped samples in one of three forms: frozen whole blood, isolated PBMCs, or DNA extracted from either of those sample types. The germline V gene gives CDR1 as SGHDT and CDR2 as YYEEEE. The CDR3 starts with the cysteine, ends with the phenylalanine, and has 14 residues. This entry keeps only the CDR3 DNA: 42 bases, framed from base 1. The V end loses 0 bases and the J end loses 7 bases, and a stretch of 11 bases separates them. The clonotype was recovered from a man between 25 and 39 years old with active or convalescent COVID-19. The V and J genes are TRBV5-6 and TRBJ1-5; the D region possibly corresponds to TRBD1 (5 bases align). The sequencing sample was made of peripheral blood. CDR3 sequence: CASSLEGQGQPQHF. The nucleotide sequence reads as follows: TGTGCCAGCAGCTTGGAAGGCCAGGGACAGCCCCAGCATTTT.